The sample holds a few counts of the clone carrying this T cell receptor beta chain. Its specificity is unknown. In germline, CDR1 is MNHEY, CDR2 SVGAGI. V lost 7 bases and J lost 0; bases outside the gene matches: 4. The CDR3 is made up of 15 amino acids. TCRdb reanalysed the reads using MiXCR and keeps one entry per CDR3 protein. The table lists 200,000 or so distinct CDR3 sequences, approximately 20% of them singletons. These data are taken from a study of T cell repertoires in cytomegalovirus infection. Study-wide context: TCR beta signatures that were public indicated CMV infection and matching HLA type. Study-level results: Individuals carrying CMV plus the relevant HLA were identified by cumulative frequency of public TCR beta families. Clonotype analysis showed dominance of the ex vivo response by HLA-C-restricted CMV-specific TCR beta clonotypes.

Sequencing was done on a sample of PBMCs. The sequence derives from a human donor in good health (CMV status not recorded). Some clones in this sample may be carry-over from other donors' samples. This chain links TRBV6-5 with TRBJ2-3, with 10 bases that match TRBD2. The CDR3 region has the DNA TGTGCCAGCACCATGACTAGCGGGAGCACAGATACGCAGTATTTT. This gives the protein CASTMTSGSTDTQYF.